The present T cell receptor (beta chain) was sequenced within a study of cytomegalovirus exposure and HLA in healthy donors (dated by TCRdb to 2017 to 2019). In terms of the full investigation: According to a later analysis, the 120 or so validation repertoires were produced on the same platform as the approximately 690 repertoires of the first cohort. The aim of the study was to test whether cataloging public T cell receptors could identify signatures of past pathogen exposure. Along with the approximately 620-subject first cohort, a separate validation cohort of around 120 different subjects was used. The study combined high-throughput TCR immunosequencing, statistical association of individual TCRs with disease status, and machine learning to predict cytomegalovirus infection status. Points the paper makes about the study in general: The validation cohort had no HLA typing available for a later analysis, so co-occurrence within that cohort was assessed over all 120 or so repertoires. Cytomegalovirus status was reported to be diagnosed by the classifier with high specificity and sensitivity in both the original and validation cohorts. A later analysis found that TCRs clustered in the first cohort also tended to co-occur in the 130 or so validation repertoires, with about 94% of cluster scores above 0. In the study, 150 to 200 TCR beta chains were listed as associated with cytomegalovirus. Most TCR sequences were observed very rarely across donors, whereas some public TCRs were present in many individuals. Three of the identified cytomegalovirus-associated TCR beta chains were confirmed in vitro to be specific for cytomegalovirus antigens. It was suggested by the authors that the approach could potentially be generalized to other disease states and immunological phenotypes.

Library prep was done by the immunoSEQ multiplex PCR assay. Under the source paper's analysis protocol: A statistical classification framework was built to diagnose cytomegalovirus status from the catalog of TCR beta chain sequences. TCRdb mirrors the immuneACCESS table, restricted to in-frame sequences. Some clones are absent from its copies; in checked studies, under half trace to an unresolved V gene, and the reason for the others is unknown. V, J and clone size are those of that table, while D and trimming were read from the DNA. For this sample there are 120,000 to 150,000 clones; 88% appear just once. The ten largest clones capture 7.5% to 10% of the sample. Donors formed part of the validation cohort, which comprised 120 subjects and was distinct from the first cohort of several hundred subjects. For this clone: Its cognate antigen has yet to be identified. No base qualities exist here, and no much larger clone lies one base off it.

CDR1 and CDR2 are drawn from the germline V gene (reference sequence): LNHDA, SQIVND. For this chain, trimming is 5 bases at the V end and 2 bases at the J end, and the number of junction bases without a gene match is 5. Counted from cysteine to phenylalanine, this CDR3 has 16 amino acids. Just CDR3 DNA is preserved here, 48 bases in frame from base 1. The sequencing input was PBMCs. The source of this sequence is a woman aged 18 to 35 in good health and CMV-seropositive. The sequence is built from TRBV19 and TRBJ2-5; 13 middle bases align to TRBD2. CDR3 sequence: CASSSGTSGIQETQYF. The sequenced DNA is TGTGCCAGTAGTTCAGGGACTAGCGGGATTCAAGAGACCCAGTACTTC.